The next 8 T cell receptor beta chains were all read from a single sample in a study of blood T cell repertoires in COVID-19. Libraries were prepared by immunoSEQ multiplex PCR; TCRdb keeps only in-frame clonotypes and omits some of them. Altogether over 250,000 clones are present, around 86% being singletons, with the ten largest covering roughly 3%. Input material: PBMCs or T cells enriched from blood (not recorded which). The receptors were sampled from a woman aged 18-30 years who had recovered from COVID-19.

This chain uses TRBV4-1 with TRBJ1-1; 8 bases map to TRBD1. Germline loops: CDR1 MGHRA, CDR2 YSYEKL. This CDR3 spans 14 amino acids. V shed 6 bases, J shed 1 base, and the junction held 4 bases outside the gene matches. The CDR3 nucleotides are TGCGCCAGCAGGCAGACAGGGGAGAACACTGAAGCTTTCTTT. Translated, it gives CASRQTGENTEAFF.

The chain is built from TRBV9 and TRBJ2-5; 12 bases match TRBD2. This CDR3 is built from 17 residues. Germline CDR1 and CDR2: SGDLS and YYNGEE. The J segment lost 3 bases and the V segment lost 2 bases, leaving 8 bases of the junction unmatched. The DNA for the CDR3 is TGTGCCAGCAGCGTTGGTGCTAGCGGGGGGGCCGAAGAGACCCAGTACTTC. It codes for CASSVGASGGAEETQYF.

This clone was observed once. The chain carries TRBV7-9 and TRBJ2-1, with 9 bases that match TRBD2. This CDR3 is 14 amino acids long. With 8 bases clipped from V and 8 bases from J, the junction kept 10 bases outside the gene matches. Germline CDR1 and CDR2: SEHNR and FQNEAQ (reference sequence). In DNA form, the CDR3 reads TGTGCCAGCTTAGTTAGCGGGGGAGGGTATGAGCAGTTCTTC. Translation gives CASLVSGGGYEQFF.

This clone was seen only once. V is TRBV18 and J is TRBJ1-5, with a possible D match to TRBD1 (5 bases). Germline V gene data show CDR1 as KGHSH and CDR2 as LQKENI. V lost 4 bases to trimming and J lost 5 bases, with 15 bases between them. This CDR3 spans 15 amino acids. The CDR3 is CASSLNGGTHQPQHF. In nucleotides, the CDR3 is TGTGCCAGCTCACTGAACGGAGGGACCCATCAGCCCCAGCATTTT.

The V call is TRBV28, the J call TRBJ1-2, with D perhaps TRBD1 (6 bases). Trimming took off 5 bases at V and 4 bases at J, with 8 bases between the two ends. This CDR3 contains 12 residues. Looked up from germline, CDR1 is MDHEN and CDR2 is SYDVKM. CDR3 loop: CASSRTAYGYTF. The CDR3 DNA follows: TGTGCCAGCAGTAGGACAGCCTATGGCTACACCTTC.

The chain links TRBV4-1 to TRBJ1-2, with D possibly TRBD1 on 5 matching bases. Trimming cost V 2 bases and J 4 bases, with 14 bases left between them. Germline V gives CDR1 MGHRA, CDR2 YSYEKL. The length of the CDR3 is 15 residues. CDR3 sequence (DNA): TGCGCCAGCAGCCAAACCGGGGGGGTCGGCTATGGCTACACCTTC. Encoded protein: CASSQTGGVGYGYTF.

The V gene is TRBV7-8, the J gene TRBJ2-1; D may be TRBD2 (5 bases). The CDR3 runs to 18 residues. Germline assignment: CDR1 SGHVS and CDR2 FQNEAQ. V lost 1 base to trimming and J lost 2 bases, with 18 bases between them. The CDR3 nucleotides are TGTGCCAGCAGCTTAGTAGAAGTAGCGACCAAAACCTACAATGAGCAGTTCTTC. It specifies CASSLVEVATKTYNEQFF.

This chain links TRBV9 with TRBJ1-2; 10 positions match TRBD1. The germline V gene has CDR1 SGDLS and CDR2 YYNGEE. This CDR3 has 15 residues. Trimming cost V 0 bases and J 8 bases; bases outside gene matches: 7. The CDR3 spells CASSVAGQGTQGYTF. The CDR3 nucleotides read TGTGCCAGCAGCGTAGCGGGACAGGGGACGCAGGGCTACACCTTC. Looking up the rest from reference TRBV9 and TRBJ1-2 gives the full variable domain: DSGVTQTPKHLITATGQRVTLRCSPRSGDLSVYWYQQSLDQGLQFLIQYYNGEERAKGNILERFSAQQFPDLHSELNLSSLELGDSALYFCASSVAGQGTQGYTFGSGTRLTVV.